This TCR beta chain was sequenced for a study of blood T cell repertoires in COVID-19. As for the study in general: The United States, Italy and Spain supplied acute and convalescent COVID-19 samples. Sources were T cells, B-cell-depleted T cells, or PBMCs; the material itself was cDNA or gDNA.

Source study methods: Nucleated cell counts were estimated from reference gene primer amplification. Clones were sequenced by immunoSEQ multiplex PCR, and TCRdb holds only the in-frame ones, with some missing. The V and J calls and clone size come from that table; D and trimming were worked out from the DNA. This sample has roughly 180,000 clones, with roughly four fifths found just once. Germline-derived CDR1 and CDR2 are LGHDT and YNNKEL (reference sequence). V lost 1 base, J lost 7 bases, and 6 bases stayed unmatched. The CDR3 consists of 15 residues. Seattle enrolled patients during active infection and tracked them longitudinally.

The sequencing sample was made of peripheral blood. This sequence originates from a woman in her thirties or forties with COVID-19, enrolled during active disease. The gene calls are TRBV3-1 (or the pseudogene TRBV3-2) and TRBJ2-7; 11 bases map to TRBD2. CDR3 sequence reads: CASSQVAGGPGEQYF. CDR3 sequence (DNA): TGTGCCAGCAGCCAAGTAGCGGGAGGGCCGGGTGAGCAGTACTTC.